Shown below are 3 T cell receptor beta chains from a single sample sequenced in a study of response to subunit inactivated influenza vaccine. TCRdb processed the RT-PCR reads anew with MiXCR; each CDR3 protein has one entry. The table shows hundreds of thousands of distinct CDR3 sequences, with approximately 7.1% occurring only once. Sequencing was performed on PBMCs from blood, taken roughly 24 months after vaccination. Source of these receptors: a man between 50 and 70 years old who received an inactivated influenza vaccine.

This clonotype came up a few times. The chain is built from TRBV5-1 and TRBJ2-2; D ambiguous. V lost 0 bases and J 0 bases, leaving 9 bases between the germline ends. The CDR3 spans 16 residues. The germline gives CDR1 SGHRS, CDR2 YFSETQ. The CDR3 nucleotides read TGCGCCAGCAGCTTGGGCGCCATTACGAACACCGGGGAGCTGTTTTTT. Its translation is CASSLGAITNTGELFF.

The chain recombines TRBV3-1 with TRBJ2-4, with D possibly TRBD1 on 6 matching bases. The CDR3 runs 16 residues. Germline V gene lookup returns CDR1 LGHDT and CDR2 YNNKEL (reference sequence). V was trimmed by 1 base and J by 5 bases, leaving 15 bases between them. The CDR3 DNA reads TGTGCCAGCAGCCAAGTCGAACAGGGTCCCCAAAACATTCAGTACTTC. It specifies CASSQVEQGPQNIQYF.

In this sample, this clonotype turned up a few times. V is TRBV20-1 and J is TRBJ2-4; D tentatively fits TRBD1 or TRBD2 (5 bases each). Trimming left V 1 base short and J 1 base short, with 11 bases between. Germline V gene sequence: CDR1 DFQATT, CDR2 SNEGSKA (reference sequence). The CDR3 has 15 amino acids. The CDR3 loop is CSARGLGDAKNIQYF. CDR3 DNA: TGCAGTGCTAGAGGGCTAGGGGACGCCAAAAACATTCAGTACTTC.